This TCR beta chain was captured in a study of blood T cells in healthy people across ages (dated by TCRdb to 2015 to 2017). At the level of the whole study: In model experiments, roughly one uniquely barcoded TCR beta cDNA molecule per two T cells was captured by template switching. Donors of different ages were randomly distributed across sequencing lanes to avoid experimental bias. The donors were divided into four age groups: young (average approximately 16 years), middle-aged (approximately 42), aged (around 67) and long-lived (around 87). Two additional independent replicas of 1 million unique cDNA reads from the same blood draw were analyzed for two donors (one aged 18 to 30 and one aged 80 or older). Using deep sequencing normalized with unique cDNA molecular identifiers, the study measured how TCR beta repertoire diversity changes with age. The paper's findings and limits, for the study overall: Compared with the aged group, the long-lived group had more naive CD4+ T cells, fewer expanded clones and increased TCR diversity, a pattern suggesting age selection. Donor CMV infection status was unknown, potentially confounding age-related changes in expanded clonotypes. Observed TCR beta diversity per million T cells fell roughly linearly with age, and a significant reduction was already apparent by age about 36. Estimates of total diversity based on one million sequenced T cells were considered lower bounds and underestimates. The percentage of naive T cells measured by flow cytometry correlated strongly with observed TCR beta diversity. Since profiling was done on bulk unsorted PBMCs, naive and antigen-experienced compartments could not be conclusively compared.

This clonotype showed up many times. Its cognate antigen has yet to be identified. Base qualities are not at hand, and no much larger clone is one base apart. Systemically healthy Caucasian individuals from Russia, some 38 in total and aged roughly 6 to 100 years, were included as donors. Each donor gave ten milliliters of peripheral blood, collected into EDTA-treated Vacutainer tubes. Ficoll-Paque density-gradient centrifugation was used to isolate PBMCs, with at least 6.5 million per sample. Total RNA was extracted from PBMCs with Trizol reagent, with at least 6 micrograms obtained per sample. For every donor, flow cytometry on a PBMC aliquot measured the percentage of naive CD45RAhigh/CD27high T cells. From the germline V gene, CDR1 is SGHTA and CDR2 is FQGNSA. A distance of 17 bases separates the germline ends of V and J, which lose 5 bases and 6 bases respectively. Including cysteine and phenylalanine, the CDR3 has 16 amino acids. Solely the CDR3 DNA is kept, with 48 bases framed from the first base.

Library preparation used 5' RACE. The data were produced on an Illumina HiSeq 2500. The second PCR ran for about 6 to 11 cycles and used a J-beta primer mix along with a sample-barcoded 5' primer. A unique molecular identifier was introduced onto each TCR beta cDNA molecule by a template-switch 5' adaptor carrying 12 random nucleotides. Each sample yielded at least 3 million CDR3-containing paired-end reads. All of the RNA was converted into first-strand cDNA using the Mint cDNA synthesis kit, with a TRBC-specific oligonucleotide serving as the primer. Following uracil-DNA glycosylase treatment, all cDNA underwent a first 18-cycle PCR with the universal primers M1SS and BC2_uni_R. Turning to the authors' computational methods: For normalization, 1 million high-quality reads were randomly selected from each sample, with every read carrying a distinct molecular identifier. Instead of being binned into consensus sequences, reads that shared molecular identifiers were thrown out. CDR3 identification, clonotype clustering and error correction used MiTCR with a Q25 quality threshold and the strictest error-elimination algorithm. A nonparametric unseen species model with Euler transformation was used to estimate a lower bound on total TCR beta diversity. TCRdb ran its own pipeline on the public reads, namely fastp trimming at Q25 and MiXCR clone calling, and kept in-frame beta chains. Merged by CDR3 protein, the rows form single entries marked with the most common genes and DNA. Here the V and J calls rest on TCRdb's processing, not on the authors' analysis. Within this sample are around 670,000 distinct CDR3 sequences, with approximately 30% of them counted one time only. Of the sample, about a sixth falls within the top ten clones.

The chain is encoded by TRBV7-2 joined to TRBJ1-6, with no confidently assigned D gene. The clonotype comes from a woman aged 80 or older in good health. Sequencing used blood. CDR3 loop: CASSRDRGPTNSPLHF. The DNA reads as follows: TGTGCCAGCAGCCGAGATAGAGGGCCGACTAATTCACCCCTCCACTTT.